This entry concerns a single T cell receptor beta chain. Germline assignment: CDR1 MGHRA and CDR2 YSYEKL. The CDR3 has 14 amino acids. V lost 4 bases, J lost 0 bases, and 10 bases lay in between. These data belong to a study of blood T cell repertoires in COVID-19. Study-wide context: Sources were T cells, B-cell-depleted T cells, or PBMCs; the material itself was cDNA or gDNA.

Produced via immunoSEQ multiplex PCR; TCRdb's table is partial and in-frame only. Here the sample spans about 35,000 clones, roughly 80% being singletons. Material for sequencing was peripheral blood. The source is a man between 50 and 59 years old with acute or convalescent COVID-19. The chain recombines TRBV4-1 with TRBJ2-7, with D tentatively TRBD1 (6 bases). The CDR3 sequence: CASSPDSGSYEQYF. In DNA form, the CDR3 reads TGCGCCAGCAGCCCGGACAGTGGCTCCTACGAGCAGTACTTC.